What follows are 10 T cell receptor beta chains derived from one specimen sequenced in a study of blood T cell repertoires in COVID-19. The method was immunoSEQ multiplex PCR; TCRdb's version includes in-frame clones alone and lacks a portion of them. The sample lists about 120,000 clones, under 80% occurring once. Sequencing used peripheral blood. Receptors were obtained from a man between 70 and 80 years old with acute or convalescent COVID-19.

The rearrangement links TRBV5-1 to TRBJ2-5; perhaps TRBD2 as D (6 bases). Germline CDR1 is SGHRS and CDR2 is YFSETQ. V shed 2 bases and J shed 5 bases, with 10 bases lying between them. This CDR3 comprises 13 residues. DNA for the CDR3: TGCGCCAGCAGCTTTAGCGGAGCGGAGACCCAGTACTTC. It yields the protein CASSFSGAETQYF.

V is TRBV3-1 (or the pseudogene TRBV3-2) and J is TRBJ2-1; 14 bases match TRBD2. Germline CDR1 and CDR2: LGHDT and YNNKEL (reference sequence). Losses at the gene ends were 4 bases for V and 6 bases for J; bases not matched to a gene: 8. The CDR3 covers 17 residues. CDR3 amino acids: CASSPGLAGGHPNEQFF. The DNA for the CDR3 is TGTGCCAGCAGCCCCGGACTAGCGGGGGGCCACCCCAATGAGCAGTTCTTC.

V is TRBV5-1 and J is TRBJ2-1; 15 bases agree with TRBD2. This CDR3 has 15 residues. Germline V gene lookup returns CDR1 SGHRS and CDR2 YFSETQ. With 4 bases clipped from V and 8 bases from J, the junction kept 4 bases outside the gene matches. The CDR3 DNA sequence: TGCGCCAGCAGCCGGACTAGCGGGGGGGTCGATGAGCAGTTCTTC. Its translation is CASSRTSGGVDEQFF.

The sample holds a few counts of this clone. The rearrangement links TRBV5-1 to TRBJ1-5; a weak D match, TRBD1 (6 bases). The CDR3 runs to 14 residues. Trimming stripped 4 bases from V and 5 bases from J, with 13 bases between. Germline V gives CDR1 SGHRS, CDR2 YFSETQ. The CDR3 loop is CASSLQGLDQPQHF. As DNA, the CDR3 is TGCGCCAGCAGCCTCCAGGGGCTCGATCAGCCCCAGCATTTT.

J is TRBJ1-1 and V is TRBV12-5; D call uncertain. The germline V and J ends were trimmed by 7 bases and 10 bases, with 16 bases remaining between them. Germline CDR1 and CDR2: LGHNT and FRNRAP. CDR3 length: 12 residues. The CDR3 loop reads CASALGQTSAFF. As DNA, the CDR3 is TGTGCTAGTGCCCTAGGCCAGACGTCAGCTTTCTTT.

The table lists this clone with a count of one. V gene TRBV7-2 combines with J gene TRBJ1-2, with D uncertain. The CDR3 runs to 13 residues. Germline CDR1 is SGHTA and CDR2 is FQGNSA. V gave up 2 bases and J gave up 4 bases, with 8 bases separating them. CDR3: CASSLSGFYGYTF. CDR3 DNA: TGTGCCAGCAGCTTAAGCGGGTTCTATGGCTACACCTTC.

There are a few counts of this clone. This sequence joins TRBV9 and TRBJ2-5; 8 bases map to TRBD2. V was pared by 4 bases and J by 5 bases, with 4 bases of the junction left unmatched. The germline V gene encodes CDR1 SGDLS and CDR2 YYNGEE. The CDR3 length is 13 residues. The CDR3 sequence: CASSQTSGETQYF. The CDR3 DNA is TGTGCCAGCAGCCAAACTAGCGGTGAGACCCAGTACTTC.

The chain carries TRBV7-3 and TRBJ1-6; TRBD1 might be the D (5 bases). Germline V gene data show CDR1 as SGHTA and CDR2 as FQGTGA. Between the trimmed V and J ends, which lost 6 bases and 7 bases, there was a span of 13 bases. The CDR3 has 14 amino acids. In DNA, the CDR3 is TGTGCCAGCAGTGAGGGACTGACAAATTCACCCCTCCACTTT. Residues: CASSEGLTNSPLHF.

CDR3 sequence: CASIWSGGPGELFF. The CDR3 DNA is TGTGCCAGCATTTGGAGCGGGGGCCCAGGGGAGCTGTTTTTT. The chain joins TRBV6-5 to TRBJ2-2; 8 positions match TRBD2. The CDR3 loop spans 14 amino acids. Per the germline V gene, CDR1 is MNHEY and CDR2 is SVGAGI. V lost 7 bases, J lost 8 bases, and 9 bases stayed unmatched.

This clone was detected a few times. This rearrangement joins TRBV25-1 to TRBJ2-7; 9 positions agree with TRBD2. Unmatched junction bases numbered 10, after V lost 4 bases and J lost 0 bases. This CDR3 has 17 amino acids. Germline CDR1 reads MGHDK; CDR2 reads SYGVNS. As DNA, the CDR3 is TGTGCCAGCAGTGGGTTCGGACTAGCGACCTACTCCTACGAGCAGTACTTC. Encoded protein: CASSGFGLATYSYEQYF.